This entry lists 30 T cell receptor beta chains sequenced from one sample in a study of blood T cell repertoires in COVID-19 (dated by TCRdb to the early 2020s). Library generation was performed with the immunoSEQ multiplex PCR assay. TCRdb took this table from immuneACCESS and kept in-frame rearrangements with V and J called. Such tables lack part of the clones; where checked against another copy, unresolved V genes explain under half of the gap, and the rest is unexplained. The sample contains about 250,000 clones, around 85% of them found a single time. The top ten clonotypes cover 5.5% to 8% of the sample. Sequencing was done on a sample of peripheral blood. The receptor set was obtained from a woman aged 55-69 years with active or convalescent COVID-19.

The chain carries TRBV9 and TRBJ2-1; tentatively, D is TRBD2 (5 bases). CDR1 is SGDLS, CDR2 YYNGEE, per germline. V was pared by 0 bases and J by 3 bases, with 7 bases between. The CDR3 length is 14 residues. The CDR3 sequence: CASSVETSYNEQFF. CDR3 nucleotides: TGTGCCAGCAGCGTAGAAACTAGCTACAATGAGCAGTTCTTC.

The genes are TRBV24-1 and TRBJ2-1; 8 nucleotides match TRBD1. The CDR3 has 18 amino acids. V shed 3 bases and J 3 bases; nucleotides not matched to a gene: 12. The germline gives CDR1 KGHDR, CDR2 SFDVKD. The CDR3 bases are TGTGCCACCAGTGATCCGGCCGGACAGGGACTTATCTACAATGAGCAGTTCTTC. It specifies CATSDPAGQGLIYNEQFF.

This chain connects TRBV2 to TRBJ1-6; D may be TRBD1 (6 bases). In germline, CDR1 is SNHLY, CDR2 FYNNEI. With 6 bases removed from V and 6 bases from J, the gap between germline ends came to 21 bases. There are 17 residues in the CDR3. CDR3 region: CASSERDTYGSNSPLHF. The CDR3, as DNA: TGTGCCAGCAGCGAAAGGGACACCTACGGAAGTAATTCACCCCTCCACTTT. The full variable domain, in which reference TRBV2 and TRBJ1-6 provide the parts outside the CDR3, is EPEVTQTPSHQVTQMGQEVILRCVPISNHLYFYWYRQILGQKVEFLVSFYNNEISEKSEIFDDQFSVERPDGSNFTLKIRSTKLEDSAMYFCASSERDTYGSNSPLHFGNGTRLTVT.

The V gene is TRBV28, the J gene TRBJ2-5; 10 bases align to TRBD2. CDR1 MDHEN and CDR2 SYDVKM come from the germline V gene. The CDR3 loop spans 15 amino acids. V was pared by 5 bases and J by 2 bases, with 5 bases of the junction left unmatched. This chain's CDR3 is CASSPTSGNQETQYF. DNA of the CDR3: TGTGCCAGCAGTCCCACTAGCGGGAATCAAGAGACCCAGTACTTC.

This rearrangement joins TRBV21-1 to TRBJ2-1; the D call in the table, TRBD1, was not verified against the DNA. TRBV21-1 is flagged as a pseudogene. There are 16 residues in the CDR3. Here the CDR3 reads CASSIVRTGFYNEQFF. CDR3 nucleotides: TGTGCCAGCAGCATCGTGAGGACAGGGTTCTACAATGAGCAGTTCTTC.

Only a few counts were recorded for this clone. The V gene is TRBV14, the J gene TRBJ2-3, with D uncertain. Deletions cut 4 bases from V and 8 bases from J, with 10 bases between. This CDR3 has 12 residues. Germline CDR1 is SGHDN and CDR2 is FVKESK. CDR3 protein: CASSPQRVTQYF. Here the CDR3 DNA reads TGTGCCAGCAGCCCCCAACGGGTTACGCAGTATTTT.

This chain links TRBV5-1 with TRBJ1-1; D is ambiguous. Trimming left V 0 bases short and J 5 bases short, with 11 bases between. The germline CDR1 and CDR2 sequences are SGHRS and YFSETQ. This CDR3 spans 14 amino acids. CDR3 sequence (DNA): TGCGCCAGCAGCTTGGCCGTGGGAGGGACTGAAGCTTTCTTT. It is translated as CASSLAVGGTEAFF.

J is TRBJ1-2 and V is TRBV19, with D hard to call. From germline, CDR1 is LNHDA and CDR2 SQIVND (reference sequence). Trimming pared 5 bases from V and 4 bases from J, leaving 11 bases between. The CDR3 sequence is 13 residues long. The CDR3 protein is CASSSTGVYGYTF. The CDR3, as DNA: TGTGCCAGTAGTTCGACTGGAGTCTATGGCTACACCTTC. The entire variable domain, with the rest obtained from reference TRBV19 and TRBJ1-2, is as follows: DGGITQSPKYLFRKEGQNVTLSCEQNLNHDAMYWYRQDPGQGLRLIYYSQIVNDFQKGDIAEGYSVSREKKESFPLTVTSAQKNPTAFYLCASSSTGVYGYTFGSGTRLTVV.

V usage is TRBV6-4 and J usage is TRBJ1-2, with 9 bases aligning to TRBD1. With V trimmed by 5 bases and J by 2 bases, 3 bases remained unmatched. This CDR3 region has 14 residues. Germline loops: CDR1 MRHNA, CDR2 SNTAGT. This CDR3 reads CASSRQGENYGYTF. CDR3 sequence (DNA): TGTGCCAGCAGTCGACAGGGGGAGAACTATGGCTACACCTTC.

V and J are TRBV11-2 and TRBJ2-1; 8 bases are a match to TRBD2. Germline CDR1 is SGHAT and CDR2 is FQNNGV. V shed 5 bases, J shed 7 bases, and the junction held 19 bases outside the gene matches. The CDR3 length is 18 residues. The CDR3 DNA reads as TGTGCCAGCAGCGTAACAGGCGGGGGGCCAGCCGTCCCTAATGAGCAGTTCTTC. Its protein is CASSVTGGGPAVPNEQFF.

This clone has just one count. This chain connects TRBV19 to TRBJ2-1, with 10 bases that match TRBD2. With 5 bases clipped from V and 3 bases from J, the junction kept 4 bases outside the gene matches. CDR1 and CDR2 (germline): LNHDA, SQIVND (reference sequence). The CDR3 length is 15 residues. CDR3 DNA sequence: TGTGCCAGTAGTGCACTAGCGGGGTTCTACAATGAGCAGTTCTTC. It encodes CASSALAGFYNEQFF.

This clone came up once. The CDR3 loop reads CASRTRFGTSGSRVYNEQFF. The CDR3 coding sequence is TGTGCCAGCAGGACTAGGTTTGGGACTAGCGGGAGCCGGGTCTACAATGAGCAGTTCTTC. The genes are TRBV2 and TRBJ2-1; TRBD2 agrees at 14 bases. Germline V CDR1 and CDR2: SNHLY, FYNNEI. With 6 bases clipped from V and 3 bases from J, the junction kept 16 bases outside the gene matches. The CDR3 is made up of 20 amino acids.

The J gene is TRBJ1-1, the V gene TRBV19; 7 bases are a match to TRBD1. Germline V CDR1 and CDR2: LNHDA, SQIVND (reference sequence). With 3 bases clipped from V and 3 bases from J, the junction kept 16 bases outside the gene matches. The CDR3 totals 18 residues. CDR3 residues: CASSIPRQGQRSDTEAFF. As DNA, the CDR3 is TGTGCCAGTAGTATTCCACGACAGGGACAACGTTCGGACACTGAAGCTTTCTTT.

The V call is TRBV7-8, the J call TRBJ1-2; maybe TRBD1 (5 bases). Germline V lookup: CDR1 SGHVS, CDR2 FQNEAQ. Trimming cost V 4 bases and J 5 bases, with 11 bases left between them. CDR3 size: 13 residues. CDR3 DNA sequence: TGTGCCAGCAGCTCCGACAGAGGATATGGCTACACCTTC. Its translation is CASSSDRGYGYTF.

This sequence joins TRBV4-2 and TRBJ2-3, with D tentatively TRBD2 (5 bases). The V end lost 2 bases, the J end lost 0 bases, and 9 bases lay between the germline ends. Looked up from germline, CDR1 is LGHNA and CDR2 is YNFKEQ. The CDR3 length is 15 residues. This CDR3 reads CASSQSGTSTDTQYF. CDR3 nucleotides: TGTGCCAGCAGCCAAAGCGGTACTAGCACAGATACGCAGTATTTT.

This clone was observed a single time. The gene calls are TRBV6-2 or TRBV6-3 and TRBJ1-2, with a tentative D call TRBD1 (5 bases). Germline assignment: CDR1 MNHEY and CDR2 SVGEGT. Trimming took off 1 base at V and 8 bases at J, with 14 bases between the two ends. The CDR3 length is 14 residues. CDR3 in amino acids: CASSYWGRPGGYTF. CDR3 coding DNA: TGTGCCAGCAGTTACTGGGGCCGACCAGGGGGCTACACCTTC.

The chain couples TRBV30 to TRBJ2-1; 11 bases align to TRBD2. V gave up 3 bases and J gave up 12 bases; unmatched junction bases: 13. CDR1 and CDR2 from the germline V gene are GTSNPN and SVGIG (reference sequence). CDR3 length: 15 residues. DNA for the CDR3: TGTGCCTGGAGCGAGACTAGCGGGAAAGGCCCCGGGCAGTTCTTC. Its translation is CAWSETSGKGPGQFF.

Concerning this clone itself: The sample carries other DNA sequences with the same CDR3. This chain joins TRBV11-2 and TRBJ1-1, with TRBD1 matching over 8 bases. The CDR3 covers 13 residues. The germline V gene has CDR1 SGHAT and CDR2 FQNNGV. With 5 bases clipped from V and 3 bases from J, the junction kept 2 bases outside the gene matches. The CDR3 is CASSLDRDTEAFF. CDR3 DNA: TGTGCCAGCAGCCTGGACAGGGACACTGAAGCTTTCTTT.

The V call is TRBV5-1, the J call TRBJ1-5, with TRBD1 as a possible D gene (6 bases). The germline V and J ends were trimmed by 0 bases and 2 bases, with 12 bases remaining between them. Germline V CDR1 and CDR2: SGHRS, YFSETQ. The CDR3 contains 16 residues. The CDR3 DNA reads TGCGCCAGCAGCTTGGACGGGGGGGCTGGCAATCAGCCCCAGCATTTT. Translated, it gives CASSLDGGAGNQPQHF.

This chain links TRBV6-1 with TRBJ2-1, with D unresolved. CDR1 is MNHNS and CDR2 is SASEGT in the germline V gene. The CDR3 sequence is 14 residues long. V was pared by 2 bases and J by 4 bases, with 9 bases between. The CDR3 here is CASSEMQVYNEQFF. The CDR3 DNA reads TGTGCCAGCAGTGAAATGCAGGTATACAATGAGCAGTTCTTC.

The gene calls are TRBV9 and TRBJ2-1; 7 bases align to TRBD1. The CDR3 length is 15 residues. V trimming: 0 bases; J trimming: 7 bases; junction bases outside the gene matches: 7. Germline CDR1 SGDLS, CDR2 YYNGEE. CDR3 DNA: TGTGCCAGCAGCGTAGGACAGGGTGAGAGGAATGAGCAGTTCTTC. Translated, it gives CASSVGQGERNEQFF.

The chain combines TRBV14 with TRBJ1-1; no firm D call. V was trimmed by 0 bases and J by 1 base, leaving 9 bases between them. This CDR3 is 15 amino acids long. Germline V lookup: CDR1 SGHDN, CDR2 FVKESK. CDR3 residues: CASSQDLYRNTEAFF. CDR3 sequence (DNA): TGTGCCAGCAGCCAAGATCTTTATAGGAACACTGAAGCTTTCTTT.

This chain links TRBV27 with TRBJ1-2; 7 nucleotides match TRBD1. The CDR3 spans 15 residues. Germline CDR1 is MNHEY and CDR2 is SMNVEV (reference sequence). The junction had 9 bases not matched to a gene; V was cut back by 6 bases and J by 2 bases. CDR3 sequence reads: CASRKKGARNYGYTF. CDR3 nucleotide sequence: TGTGCCAGCAGGAAGAAGGGGGCGCGAAACTATGGCTACACCTTC.

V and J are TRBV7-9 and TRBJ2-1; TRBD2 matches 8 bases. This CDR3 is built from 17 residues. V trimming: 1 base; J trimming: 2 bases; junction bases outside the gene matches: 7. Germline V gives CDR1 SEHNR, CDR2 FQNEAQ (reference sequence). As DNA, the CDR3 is TGTGCCAGCAGCTTAGAGCAACTAGCGGAAGCCTACAATGAGCAGTTCTTC. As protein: CASSLEQLAEAYNEQFF. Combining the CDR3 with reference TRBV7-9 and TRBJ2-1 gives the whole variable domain DTGVSQNPRHKITKRGQNVTFRCDPISEHNRLYWYRQTLGQGPEFLTYFQNEAQLEKSRLLSDRFSAERPKGSFSTLEIQRTEQGDSAMYLCASSLEQLAEAYNEQFFGPGTRLTVL.

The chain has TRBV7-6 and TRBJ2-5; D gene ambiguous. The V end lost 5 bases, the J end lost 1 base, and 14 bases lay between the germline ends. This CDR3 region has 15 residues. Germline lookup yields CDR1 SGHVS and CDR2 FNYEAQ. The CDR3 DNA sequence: TGTGCCAGCAGCATTCTCCGAGGCCCCCAAGAGACCCAGTACTTC. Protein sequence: CASSILRGPQETQYF.

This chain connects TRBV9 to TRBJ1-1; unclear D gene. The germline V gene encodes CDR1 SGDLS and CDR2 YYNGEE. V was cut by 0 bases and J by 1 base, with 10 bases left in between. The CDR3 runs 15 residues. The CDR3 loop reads CASSVVQAANTEAFF. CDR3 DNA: TGTGCCAGCAGCGTAGTGCAGGCAGCGAACACTGAAGCTTTCTTT. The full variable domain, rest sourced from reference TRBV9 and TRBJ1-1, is DSGVTQTPKHLITATGQRVTLRCSPRSGDLSVYWYQQSLDQGLQFLIQYYNGEERAKGNILERFSAQQFPDLHSELNLSSLELGDSALYFCASSVVQAANTEAFFGQGTRLTVV.

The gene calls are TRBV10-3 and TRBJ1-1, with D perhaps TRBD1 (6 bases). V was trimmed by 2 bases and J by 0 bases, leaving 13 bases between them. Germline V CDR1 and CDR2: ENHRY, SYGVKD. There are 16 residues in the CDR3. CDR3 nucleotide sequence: TGTGCCATCAGTGAGGGGGCAGGGGCTATGAACACTGAAGCTTTCTTT. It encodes CAISEGAGAMNTEAFF.

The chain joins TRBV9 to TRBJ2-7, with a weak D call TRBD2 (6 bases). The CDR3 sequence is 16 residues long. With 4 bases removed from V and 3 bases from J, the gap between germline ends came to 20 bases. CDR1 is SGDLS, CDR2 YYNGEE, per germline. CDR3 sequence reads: CASSPRLSSGRYEQYF. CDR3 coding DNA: TGTGCCAGCAGCCCCCGGTTGAGTAGCGGCCGCTACGAGCAGTACTTC. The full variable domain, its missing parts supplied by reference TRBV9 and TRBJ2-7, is DSGVTQTPKHLITATGQRVTLRCSPRSGDLSVYWYQQSLDQGLQFLIQYYNGEERAKGNILERFSAQQFPDLHSELNLSSLELGDSALYFCASSPRLSSGRYEQYFGPGTRLTVT.

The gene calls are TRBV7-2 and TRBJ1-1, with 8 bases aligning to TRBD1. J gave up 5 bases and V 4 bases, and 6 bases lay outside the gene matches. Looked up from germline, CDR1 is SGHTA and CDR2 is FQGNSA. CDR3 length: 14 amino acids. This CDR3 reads CASSSSNRGTEAFF. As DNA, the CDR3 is TGTGCCAGCAGCTCGAGTAACAGGGGGACTGAAGCTTTCTTT.

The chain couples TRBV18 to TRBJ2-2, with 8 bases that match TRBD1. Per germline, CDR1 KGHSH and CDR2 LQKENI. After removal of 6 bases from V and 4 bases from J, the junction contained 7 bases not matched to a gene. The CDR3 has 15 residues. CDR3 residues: CASSPGTGSTGELFF. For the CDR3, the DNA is TGTGCCAGCTCTCCCGGGACAGGCAGCACCGGGGAGCTGTTTTTT.